This T cell receptor beta chain derives from a study of shared clonotypes between healthy human individuals. On the study more broadly: Each donor had three CD4 naive, three CD4 memory, two CD8 naive and one CD8 memory plate. Study results and limitations: The study found lower generation probabilities in non-shared clonotypes than in those shared by all four donors.

The data were produced by immunoSEQ multiplex PCR, yet TCRdb's version contains in-frame clones alone and is incomplete. In the table there are about 1.1 million clones, about 72% of which are singletons. Donors comprised healthy HIV-negative adults lacking recent acute infections or vaccinations. Donors were Caucasian adults residing in Nashville, Tennessee, USA. Germline values: CDR1 SEHNR, CDR2 FQNEAQ (reference sequence). The CDR3 runs to 14 residues. The V end lost 5 bases, the J end lost 5 bases, and 16 bases lay between the germline ends. In its sample, this clone was seen a few times. What it binds is unknown.

The chain is built from TRBV7-9 and TRBJ2-7, with a possible D match to TRBD1 (6 bases). This receptor was obtained from a man between 18 and 35 years old in good health. Some clones in this sample may be carry-over from other donors' samples. Sequencing was done on a sample of memory CD4+ T cells from PBMCs. The subset was: CD45RA-negative fraction. The CDR3 reads CASSLETGANEQYF. The CDR3 nucleotides read TGTGCCAGCAGCCTAGAGACAGGCGCGAACGAGCAGTACTTC.